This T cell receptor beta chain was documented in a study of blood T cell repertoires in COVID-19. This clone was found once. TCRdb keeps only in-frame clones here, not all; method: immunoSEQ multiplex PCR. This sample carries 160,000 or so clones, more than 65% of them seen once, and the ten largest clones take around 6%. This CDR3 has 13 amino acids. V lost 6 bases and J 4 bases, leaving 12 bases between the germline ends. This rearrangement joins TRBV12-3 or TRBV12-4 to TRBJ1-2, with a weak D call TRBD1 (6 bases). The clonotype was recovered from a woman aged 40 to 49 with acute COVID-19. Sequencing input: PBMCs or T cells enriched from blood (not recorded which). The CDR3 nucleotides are TGTGCCAGCAGCCTACAGGGCGGCTATGGCTACACCTTC. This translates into CASSLQGGYGYTF.